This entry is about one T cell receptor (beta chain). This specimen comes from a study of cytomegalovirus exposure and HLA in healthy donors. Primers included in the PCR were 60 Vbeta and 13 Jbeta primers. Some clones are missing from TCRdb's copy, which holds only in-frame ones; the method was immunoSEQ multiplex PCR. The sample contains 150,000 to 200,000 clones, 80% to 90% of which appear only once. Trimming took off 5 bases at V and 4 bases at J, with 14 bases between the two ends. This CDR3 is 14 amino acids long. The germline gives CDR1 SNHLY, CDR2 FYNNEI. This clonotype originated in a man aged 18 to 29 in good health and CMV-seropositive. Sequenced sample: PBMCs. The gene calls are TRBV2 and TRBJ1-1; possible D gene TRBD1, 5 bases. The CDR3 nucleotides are TGTGCCAGCAGTCAGGCGGGGCCGAGCACTGAAGCTTTCTTT. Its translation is CASSQAGPSTEAFF.